The sample holds a few counts of the clone carrying this TCR beta chain. The data derive from a study of cytomegalovirus exposure and HLA in healthy donors. Donors had nominal health at sampling but likely had unrecorded immune exposures. Trimming removed 4 bases from V and 2 bases from J, with 21 bases in between. The germline V gene has CDR1 SGHVS and CDR2 FQNEAQ. The CDR3 spans 19 residues. Primers included in the PCR were 60 Vbeta and 13 Jbeta primers. Data came from immunoSEQ multiplex PCR; TCRdb stores just in-frame clones and leaves some out. The sample contains 180,000 or so clones, 82% of which appear only once.

This chain links TRBV7-8 with TRBJ2-6; TRBD1 is a possible D gene (6 bases). The sequence was obtained from a male donor in good health and CMV-seronegative. The sample taken for sequencing was PBMCs. Here the CDR3 DNA reads TGTGCCAGCAGCTCACTCGTTTATGGACAGACGGCTGGGGCCAACGTCCTGACTTTC. This gives the protein CASSSLVYGQTAGANVLTF.